The next 19 T cell receptor beta chains were all read from a single sample in a study of OX40 agonist ivuxolimab in advanced cancers. This table comes from immunoSEQ multiplex PCR, and its TCRdb copy is limited to in-frame clones, with some not included. The sample contains some 85,000 clones, over 75% of which appear only once. The source material was CD4+ or CD8+ T cells sorted from blood, sampled in a trial of the OX40 agonist ivuxolimab. The receptors derive from an adult with an advanced solid tumor such as melanoma, head and neck, liver or kidney cancer.

The V gene is TRBV18, the J gene TRBJ2-3; 8 bases match TRBD2. The J segment lost 1 base and the V segment lost 1 base, leaving 4 bases of the junction unmatched. Germline values: CDR1 KGHSH, CDR2 LQKENI. The CDR3 loop spans 16 amino acids. The DNA for the CDR3 is TGTGCCAGCTCACCACTCGGGAGGGGCGGCACAGATACGCAGTATTTT. Translation: CASSPLGRGGTDTQYF.

The genes are TRBV28 and TRBJ1-2; the D is unclear. Per germline, CDR1 MDHEN and CDR2 SYDVKM. V dropped 3 bases and J dropped 0 bases, with 8 bases sitting between them. CDR3 length: 14 residues. The CDR3, as DNA: TGTGCCAGCAGTTTGGTTCGGACTAACTATGGCTACACCTTC. Protein: CASSLVRTNYGYTF.

This clone showed up just once. The V gene is TRBV10-2, the J gene TRBJ2-1, with 11 bases identical to TRBD2. The V gene's germline CDR1 is WSHSY and CDR2 SAAADI. V lost 10 bases and J lost 4; bases outside the gene matches: 6. This CDR3 has 14 amino acids. This chain's CDR3 is CATTGTSGYNEQFF. The DNA for the CDR3 is TGCGCCACCACGGGGACTAGCGGTTACAATGAGCAGTTCTTC.

This rearrangement joins TRBV19 to TRBJ1-5; D is uncertain. Trimming took 2 bases from V and 1 from J, leaving 9 bases between them. Germline CDR1 reads LNHDA; CDR2 reads SQIVND (reference sequence). This CDR3 contains 15 residues. The CDR3 is CASSINGESNQPQHF. In DNA form, the CDR3 reads TGTGCCAGTAGTATAAATGGAGAAAGCAATCAGCCCCAGCATTTT.

The chain links TRBV19 to TRBJ2-7; D is uncertain. With 5 bases removed from V and 7 bases from J, the gap between germline ends came to 15 bases. This CDR3 region has 13 residues. Germline-derived CDR1 and CDR2 are LNHDA and SQIVND (reference sequence). The CDR3 DNA sequence: TGTGCCAGTAGTGCCCGGGCACCTACGGAGCAGTACTTC. This translates into CASSARAPTEQYF.

This clone was seen just once. The chain recombines TRBV19 with TRBJ1-1; no clear D gene. The CDR3 sequence is 14 residues long. The V gene lost 5 bases and the J gene lost 3 bases, with 13 bases spanning the gap. Germline CDR1 and CDR2: LNHDA and SQIVND (reference sequence). In DNA form, the CDR3 reads TGTGCCAGTAGTCCCCAAGGAGCCTACACTGAAGCTTTCTTT. It codes for CASSPQGAYTEAFF.

V and J are TRBV6-1 and TRBJ1-2; 7 bases are a match to TRBD1. J was trimmed by 4 bases and V by 1 base; bases with no gene match: 6. The CDR3 runs to 15 residues. Looked up from germline, CDR1 is MNHNS and CDR2 is SASEGT. CDR3 amino acids: CASSEDRRQGYGYTF. The CDR3 DNA sequence: TGTGCCAGCAGTGAAGATAGGCGACAGGGCTATGGCTACACCTTC.

This chain uses TRBV18 with TRBJ2-6, with TRBD2 as a possible D gene (6 bases). The CDR3 loop spans 16 amino acids. V was clipped by 6 bases and J by 3 bases, with 15 bases between them. Germline-derived CDR1 and CDR2 are KGHSH and LQKENI. The CDR3 loop is CASSSGGGDGANVLTF. The DNA for the CDR3 is TGTGCCAGCTCCTCCGGGGGAGGCGATGGGGCCAACGTCCTGACTTTC.

The V gene is TRBV30, the J gene TRBJ2-3; D ambiguous. Trimming took off 0 bases at V and 3 bases at J, with 4 bases between the two ends. Germline V CDR1 and CDR2: GTSNPN, SVGIG (reference sequence). CDR3 length equals 12 residues. The CDR3 DNA reads as TGTGCCTGGAGTGTAGGGACAGATACGCAGTATTTT. It codes for CAWSVGTDTQYF.

V is TRBV19 and J is TRBJ2-5; D could derive from TRBD1 or TRBD2 (5 bases each). CDR1 LNHDA and CDR2 SQIVND come from the germline V gene (reference sequence). With 2 bases removed from V and 5 bases from J, the gap between germline ends came to 18 bases. This CDR3 contains 16 residues. The CDR3 loop is CASSINEGRSLETQYF. DNA for the CDR3: TGTGCCAGTAGTATAAATGAGGGGCGCTCTCTTGAGACCCAGTACTTC.

This clone was picked up a small number of times. The gene calls are TRBV7-6 and TRBJ2-2, with no clear D. With 5 bases removed from V and 1 base from J, the gap between germline ends came to 11 bases. Germline values: CDR1 SGHVS, CDR2 FNYEAQ. CDR3 length: 15 amino acids. The CDR3 reads CASSMVGVNTGELFF. The CDR3 coding sequence is TGTGCCAGCAGCATGGTGGGTGTGAACACCGGGGAGCTGTTTTTT.

The chain combines TRBV7-9 with TRBJ1-5; D is ambiguous. Germline-derived CDR1 and CDR2 are SEHNR and FQNEAQ (reference sequence). Trimming cost V 0 bases and J 7 bases, with 7 bases left between them. CDR3 size: 13 residues. The CDR3 nucleotides read TGTGCCAGCAGCTTAGCGCAAGAACAGCCCCAGCATTTT. Residues: CASSLAQEQPQHF.

The sample holds one count of this clone. The chain employs TRBV7-6 and TRBJ1-4; 7 bases are a match to TRBD1. With 5 bases clipped from V and 8 bases from J, the junction kept 11 bases outside the gene matches. The CDR3 totals 15 residues. From germline, CDR1 is SGHVS and CDR2 FNYEAQ. CDR3 loop: CASSQGGGGREKLFF. CDR3 coding DNA: TGTGCCAGCAGCCAGGGGGGGGGAGGACGGGAAAAACTGTTTTTT.

The chain joins TRBV6-1 to TRBJ1-1, with 7 bases lining up with TRBD1. Germline CDR1 and CDR2: MNHNS and SASEGT. V dropped 0 bases and J dropped 9; count of bases not matched to a gene: 7. The CDR3 extends over 14 amino acids. CDR3 nucleotide sequence: TGTGCCAGCAGTGAAGCGTGGGAGGGGGCGAAAGCTTTCTTT. This codes for CASSEAWEGAKAFF.

The chain recombines TRBV15 with TRBJ1-3; no reliable D call. Germline V lookup: CDR1 LNHNV, CDR2 YYDKDF (reference sequence). This CDR3 region has 15 residues. Trimming pared 2 bases from V and 1 base from J, leaving 9 bases between. This CDR3 is CATSRSAISGNTIYF. As DNA, the CDR3 is TGTGCCACCAGCAGATCGGCGATATCTGGAAACACCATATATTTT. Using reference TRBV15 and TRBJ1-3 for the parts outside the CDR3, the full variable domain is DAMVIQNPRYQVTQFGKPVTLSCSQTLNHNVMYWYQQKSSQAPKLLFHYYDKDFNNEADTPDNFQSRRPNTSFCFLDIRSPGLGDTAMYLCATSRSAISGNTIYFGEGSWLTVV.

The chain has TRBV19 and TRBJ2-3, with a weak D call TRBD2 (7 bases). CDR1 and CDR2 from the germline V gene are LNHDA and SQIVND (reference sequence). V lost 6 bases and J 2 bases, leaving 12 bases between the germline ends. CDR3 length: 14 residues. The CDR3 sequence is CASRNRDYTDTQYF. The CDR3 DNA reads as TGTGCCAGTAGAAACAGGGACTACACAGATACGCAGTATTTT.

This clone was observed a few times. The chain couples TRBV5-5 to TRBJ2-3; possible D gene TRBD1, 5 bases. V lost 2 bases and J 3 bases, leaving 10 bases between the germline ends. Germline CDR1 SGHKS, CDR2 YYEKEE (reference sequence). The CDR3 has 14 amino acids. The chain's CDR3 is CASSFDRTTDTQYF. The CDR3 DNA is TGTGCCAGCAGCTTTGACAGAACAACAGATACGCAGTATTTT.

The V gene is TRBV29-1, the J gene TRBJ1-1; 7 nucleotides line up with TRBD1. The V gene's germline CDR1 is SQVTM and CDR2 ANQGSEA. V was clipped by 6 bases and J by 4 bases; unmatched bases: 8. The CDR3 covers 13 residues. DNA for the CDR3: TGCAGCGTCGCCGGGGACAGAATCACTGAAGCTTTCTTT. As protein: CSVAGDRITEAFF. Full variable domain (rest looked up from reference TRBV29-1 and TRBJ1-1): SAVISQKPSRDICQRGTSLTIQCQVDSQVTMMFWYRQQPGQSLTLIATANQGSEATYESGFVIDKFPISRPNLTFSTLTVSNMSPEDSSIYLCSVAGDRITEAFFGQGTRLTVV.

This rearrangement joins TRBV7-9 to TRBJ1-4; 8 positions match TRBD1. Trimming took 5 bases from V and 6 from J; bases not matched to a gene: 11. This CDR3 contains 16 residues. CDR1 and CDR2 (germline): SEHNR, FQNEAQ (reference sequence). CDR3 coding DNA: TGTGCCAGCAGCCAACAGGGGGGGCTAACGCATGAAAAACTGTTTTTT. Its translation is CASSQQGGLTHEKLFF.